This T cell receptor beta chain was profiled in a study of neurological immune-mediated disorders. The CDR3 totals 14 residues. The V end lost 2 bases, the J end lost 1 base, and 8 bases lay between the germline ends. The germline CDR1 and CDR2 sequences are SGHTA and FQGNSA. Synthesis of cDNA was performed by 5'RACE using 10-nucleotide random UMIs. TCRdb itself ran the 5' RACE reads through MiXCR, one entry per CDR3 protein. The profile shows tens of thousands of distinct CDR3 sequences, 9% to 10% of them singletons. Stated time point: longitudinal time-point 1 (baseline). This clonotype was observed many times.

This clonotype was sampled from a woman aged 40 to 55 in good health. Sequenced input: PBMCs. The J gene is TRBJ1-1, the V gene TRBV7-2; D remains ambiguous. Here the CDR3 reads CASSLTRENTEAFF. The CDR3 DNA sequence: TGTGCCAGCAGCTTAACGCGGGAGAACACTGAAGCTTTCTTT. The full variable domain, rest sourced from reference TRBV7-2 and TRBJ1-1, is GAGVSQSPSNKVTEKGKDVELRCDPISGHTALYWYRQSLGQGLEFLIYFQGNSAPDKSGLPSDRFSAERTGGSVSTLTIQRTQQEDSAVYLCASSLTRENTEAFFGQGTRLTVV.